What follows describes a single T cell receptor beta chain. The sample comes from a study of metastatic and nonmetastatic thyroid tumors. All patients were treatment-naive before thyroid surgery. Germline V CDR1 and CDR2: SGHAT, FQNNGV. The length of the CDR3 is 14 residues. The V gene end was trimmed by 5 bases and the J gene end by 4 bases; junction bases not matched to a gene: 7. TCRdb re-called clones from the PCR reads using MiXCR. The table records tens of thousands of clones, roughly 20% of them present only once. Sequenced: adjacent normal tissue. The sequence came from a female donor with papillary thyroid cancer or a benign thyroid nodule (not recorded which). Some clones in this sample may be carry-over from other donors' samples. V gene TRBV11-2 combines with J gene TRBJ1-2; 7 nucleotides align to TRBD1. CDR3 sequence: CASSKEGGFYGYTF. CDR3 in DNA: TGTGCCAGCAGCAAAGAAGGGGGCTTCTATGGCTACACCTTC.